The source of this T cell receptor beta chain is a study of OX40 agonist ivuxolimab in advanced cancers. At the level of the study: The study enrolled dose-escalation patients with hepatocellular carcinoma, melanoma, renal cell or head and neck cancer. General study results and limits: Some nonresponders also had low normalized T-cell clonal expansion. Compared with CD4+, CD8+ T cells on average had more expanded clones.

Profiling relied on immunoSEQ multiplex PCR, and the TCRdb table lists in-frame clones only, not all of them. Among approximately 60,000 clones listed, almost 85% were seen once. Notes on this clone: The antigen is not known.

Trimming cost V 6 bases and J 6 bases, with 12 bases left between them. This CDR3 comprises 14 residues. Germline V lookup: CDR1 SNHLY, CDR2 FYNNEI. This material consisted of CD4+ or CD8+ T cells sorted from blood, taken in a trial of the OX40 agonist ivuxolimab. The chain couples TRBV2 to TRBJ1-6; D may be TRBD1 (5 bases). This TCR was recovered from an adult with an advanced solid tumor such as melanoma, head and neck, liver or kidney cancer. The CDR3 spells CASRSGNSNSPLHF. In nucleotides, the CDR3 is TGTGCCAGCAGATCAGGGAATTCTAATTCACCCCTCCACTTT.